The present TCR beta chain was sequenced within a study of blood T cell repertoires in COVID-19. This CDR3 is 12 amino acids long. Germline-derived CDR1 and CDR2 are SEHNR and FQNEAQ (reference sequence). The ends were cut back, 5 bases at V and 12 bases at J, with 16 bases in the middle. TCRdb keeps only in-frame clones here, not all; method: immunoSEQ multiplex PCR. Of under 150,000 clones listed, more than 60% are singletons. The specimen sequenced was peripheral blood. The source of this sequence is a woman aged 45 to 65 with active or convalescent COVID-19. V is TRBV7-9 and J is TRBJ2-5, with D possibly being TRBD1 (6 bases). The CDR3 region has the DNA TGTGCCAGCAGCCTAGGCCGACAGGAAGAGTACTTC. Amino acids: CASSLGRQEEYF.